The 16 T cell receptor beta chains below come from one sample, sequenced in a study of OX40 agonist ivuxolimab in advanced cancers. This table comes from immunoSEQ multiplex PCR, and its TCRdb copy is limited to in-frame clones, with some not included. The sample lists 15,000 to 20,000 clones, around 70% occurring once. The starting material was CD4+ or CD8+ T cells sorted from blood, obtained in a trial of the OX40 agonist ivuxolimab. The receptors come from an adult with an advanced solid tumor such as melanoma, head and neck, liver or kidney cancer.

This clone was recorded once. The chain uses TRBV5-1 and TRBJ2-3; 8 bases fit TRBD1. Germline V gene lookup returns CDR1 SGHRS and CDR2 YFSETQ. This CDR3 is 15 amino acids long. V dropped 7 bases and J dropped 3; count of bases not matched to a gene: 10. The DNA for the CDR3 is TGCGCCAGCCGCTACCGGGACAGGCCTACAGATACGCAGTATTTT. Translation gives CASRYRDRPTDTQYF.

This clone was counted once. This chain links TRBV7-3 with TRBJ2-2; tentative D call: TRBD2 (5 bases). The germline V gene has CDR1 SGHTA and CDR2 FQGTGA. This CDR3 contains 13 residues. Trimming took 4 bases from V and 3 from J, leaving 6 bases between them. As DNA, the CDR3 is TGTGCCAGCAGCTGGGGAGACACCGGGGAGCTGTTTTTT. Protein sequence: CASSWGDTGELFF.

The V and J genes are TRBV2 and TRBJ2-4, with D perhaps being TRBD1 or TRBD2 (5 bases each). Trimming stripped 0 bases from V and 6 bases from J, with 12 bases between. CDR1 is SNHLY and CDR2 is FYNNEI in the germline V gene. The CDR3 runs to 15 residues. The CDR3 sequence is CASSEAWGIRNIQYF. CDR3 DNA sequence: TGTGCCAGCAGTGAAGCGTGGGGGATCAGAAACATTCAGTACTTC.

This clone was recorded once. In nucleotides, the CDR3 is TGCGCCAGCAGCCAAGATGTCGCAGTGGACAGTGGGGACACTGAAGCTTTCTTT. Protein: CASSQDVAVDSGDTEAFF. The chain has TRBV4-3 and TRBJ1-1; tentatively, D is TRBD1 (6 bases). Germline V lookup: CDR1 LGHNA, CDR2 YSLEER. Trimming took 0 bases from V and 3 from J, leaving 20 bases between them. This CDR3 region has 18 residues.

The chain combines TRBV5-5 with TRBJ2-2; 8 positions agree with TRBD1. The germline CDR1 and CDR2 sequences are SGHKS and YYEKEE (reference sequence). The length of the CDR3 is 15 residues. Trimming at V came to 4 bases and at J to 3 bases, leaving 5 bases not matched to a gene. The CDR3 loop is CASSLDRVYTGELFF. CDR3 in DNA: TGTGCCAGCAGCCTGGACAGGGTCTACACCGGGGAGCTGTTTTTT.

V and J are TRBV21-1 and TRBJ2-1; the DNA was not used to check the table's D call, TRBD2. TRBV21-1 is a listed pseudogene. CDR3 length: 15 residues. The CDR3 sequence: CASSNTSGRVNEQFF. CDR3 coding DNA: TGTGCCAGCAGCAATACTAGCGGGAGGGTCAATGAGCAGTTCTTC.

V is TRBV5-6 and J is TRBJ2-1, with 9 bases identical to TRBD2. Germline values: CDR1 SGHDT, CDR2 YYEEEE. The CDR3 has 17 amino acids. After removal of 0 bases from V and 0 bases from J, the junction contained 4 bases not matched to a gene. CDR3: CASSLAGSGSSYNEQFF. DNA for the CDR3: TGTGCCAGCAGCTTGGCCGGTAGCGGGAGCTCCTACAATGAGCAGTTCTTC.

The chain uses TRBV7-9 and TRBJ2-7; D is perhaps TRBD2 (5 bases). Germline values: CDR1 SEHNR, CDR2 FQNEAQ (reference sequence). Between the trimmed V and J ends, which lost 6 bases and 6 bases, there was a span of 15 bases. The CDR3 length is 13 residues. The CDR3, as DNA: TGTGCCAGCAGAGGGCACACACGGGGCGAGCAGTACTTC. This encodes CASRGHTRGEQYF.

The CDR3 DNA reads TGTGCCAGCAGTTACGGCGGAAATGAGCAGTTCTTC. This encodes CASSYGGNEQFF. The chain combines TRBV6-5 with TRBJ2-1, with D unclear. The germline CDR1 and CDR2 sequences are MNHEY and SVGAGI. V lost 2 bases and J 7 bases, leaving 6 bases between the germline ends. The CDR3 totals 12 residues.

This clone occurred once. The V call is TRBV6-5, the J call TRBJ2-7, with D maybe TRBD2 (6 bases). The CDR3 contains 15 residues. Germline V gene data show CDR1 as MNHEY and CDR2 as SVGAGI. Trimming pared 6 bases from V and 4 bases from J, leaving 19 bases between. The DNA for the CDR3 is TGTGCCAGCAGCCGGGACTTTCCCCCGGAGTACGAGCAGTACTTC. Protein: CASSRDFPPEYEQYF.

By share, this clone ranks as medium-sized. Other DNA sequences in this sample translate to the same CDR3. V is TRBV29-1 and J is TRBJ1-4, with a weak D call TRBD1 (5 bases). The CDR3 covers 15 residues. Per the germline V gene, CDR1 is SQVTM and CDR2 is ANQGSEA. Trimming cost V 7 bases and J 8 bases, with 23 bases left between them. CDR3 amino acids: CSARFKGGGGEKLFF. CDR3 sequence (DNA): TGCAGCGCCCGTTTTAAGGGTGGGGGAGGGGAAAAACTGTTTTTT.

The rearrangement joins TRBV4-1 to TRBJ2-3; 10 bases are a match to TRBD1. Per the germline V gene, CDR1 is MGHRA and CDR2 is YSYEKL. Trimming took 4 bases from V and 3 from J; bases not matched to a gene: 4. This CDR3 comprises 15 residues. The CDR3 bases are TGCGCCAGCAGCCCTTGGACAGGGGGGACAGATACGCAGTATTTT. Protein sequence: CASSPWTGGTDTQYF.

The table lists this clone with a count of one. V gene TRBV7-9 combines with J gene TRBJ1-5; tentative D call: TRBD1 (5 bases). Germline values: CDR1 SEHNR, CDR2 FQNEAQ (reference sequence). The V end lost 5 bases, the J end lost 0 bases, and 11 bases lay between the germline ends. The CDR3 runs 15 residues. The CDR3 is CASSPGTDSNQPQHF. CDR3 coding DNA: TGTGCCAGCAGCCCCGGGACCGATAGCAATCAGCCCCAGCATTTT.

This chain uses TRBV28 with TRBJ2-2; possibly TRBD1 for D (6 bases). The V end was cut by 3 bases, the J end by 4 bases, with 9 bases between. CDR1 and CDR2 (germline): MDHEN, SYDVKM. The CDR3 has 14 amino acids. The CDR3 here is CASSLNRATGELFF. The DNA for the CDR3 is TGTGCCAGCAGTTTGAACAGGGCCACCGGGGAGCTGTTTTTT.

This clone showed up just once. The chain links TRBV27 to TRBJ2-7, with 7 bases matching TRBD1. The CDR3 totals 14 residues. Germline CDR1 MNHEY, CDR2 SMNVEV (reference sequence). V lost 5 bases and J lost 5; bases outside the gene matches: 9. The CDR3 DNA follows: TGTGCCAGCAGTACTCATTCCGACAGGGACGAGCAGTACTTC. It codes for CASSTHSDRDEQYF.

The V gene is TRBV19, the J gene TRBJ1-1, with D perhaps TRBD1 (6 bases). CDR1 LNHDA and CDR2 SQIVND come from the germline V gene (reference sequence). The CDR3 consists of 13 residues. V was cut by 7 bases and J by 5 bases, with 14 bases left in between. The CDR3 spells CASTPGGGTEAFF. CDR3 nucleotide sequence: TGTGCCAGTACCCCTGGGGGCGGGACTGAAGCTTTCTTT. The full variable domain, completed using reference TRBV19 and TRBJ1-1, is DGGITQSPKYLFRKEGQNVTLSCEQNLNHDAMYWYRQDPGQGLRLIYYSQIVNDFQKGDIAEGYSVSREKKESFPLTVTSAQKNPTAFYLCASTPGGGTEAFFGQGTRLTVV.